The rows below give T cell receptor beta chains drawn from one sample of a study of blood T cell repertoires in COVID-19. The assay was immunoSEQ multiplex PCR, and TCRdb's table has in-frame clones only and misses some. The sample records 210,000 or so clones, approximately 88% being singletons. Specimen: peripheral blood. These receptors all come from a man aged 35 to 55 with acute or convalescent COVID-19. The conserved cysteine and the conserved F or W are not part of the CDR3 here. A D gene is named only where the DNA matches it firmly.

d_gene: -
v_gene: TRBV4-2
CDR3aa: ASSQDRLLDTQY

d_gene: -
v_gene: TRBV28
CDR3aa: ASSSPQGFSGANVLT

d_gene: -
v_gene: TRBV28
CDR3aa: ASSFRGGQPQH

d_gene: TRBD2
v_gene: TRBV18
CDR3aa: ASSPQELASNEQY

d_gene: -
v_gene: TRBV11-2
CDR3aa: ASSLSRNEQY

d_gene: -
v_gene: TRBV7-2
CDR3aa: ASRNRVQETQY

d_gene: TRBD2
v_gene: TRBV27
CDR3aa: ASSLFAGVYNEQF

d_gene: -
v_gene: TRBV5-6
CDR3aa: ASSRLILTGNSPLH

d_gene: -
v_gene: TRBV5-6
CDR3aa: ASSFGGGRAF

d_gene: TRBD2
v_gene: TRBV4-2
CDR3aa: ASSQDQLAGGGPQETQY

d_gene: -
v_gene: TRBV5-1
CDR3aa: ASSSQGNEKLF

d_gene: -
v_gene: TRBV7-2
CDR3aa: ASSLGRDIEQF

d_gene: TRBD2
v_gene: TRBV2
CDR3aa: ASSGGGADTQY

d_gene: -
v_gene: TRBV9
CDR3aa: ASSVRQEIYNEQF

d_gene: -
v_gene: TRBV5-1
CDR3aa: ASSLTGPEAF

d_gene: -
v_gene: TRBV7-9
CDR3aa: ASSRTVSGGELF

d_gene: -
v_gene: TRBV6-2/TRBV6-3
CDR3aa: ASSQTEVDFYGYT

d_gene: -
v_gene: TRBV6-1
CDR3aa: ASSVRGSTGELF

d_gene: -
v_gene: TRBV7-3
CDR3aa: ASSAGTWGRTDTQY

d_gene: -
v_gene: TRBV6-5
CDR3aa: ASSRWRGPEAF